This T cell receptor (beta chain) appears in the sequencing data of a study of T cells in Graves' hyperthyroidism and ophthalmopathy. CDR3 length: 14 amino acids. Trimming took 8 bases from V and 6 from J, leaving 17 bases between them. Looked up from germline, CDR1 is WSHSY and CDR2 is SAAADI. There are a few counts of this clonotype. Its matching antigen is unknown. General study points: Ophthalmopathy onset followed model prediction by a median roughly 6 months.

Template material for amplifying TCR beta CDR3 regions consisted of RNA transcripts. First-round RT-PCR targeting the TCR CDR3 was performed with the HTBI primer set. In TCRdb, the multiplex PCR reads were re-called with MiXCR into one record per CDR3 protein. Of more than 450,000 distinct CDR3 sequences in the sample, around 13% were seen once. The hyperthyroidism was newly diagnosed and had lasted under 2 months; the patients were aged 18 to 65. Clinical symptoms, serum thyroxine, TRAb, thyroid ultrasound and orbital computed tomography informed diagnoses. The sample taken for sequencing was blood. The chain joins TRBV10-2 to TRBJ2-1; D remains ambiguous. This sequence originates from a woman in her thirties or forties with Graves' hyperthyroidism. CDR3 region: CASHDSDRVNEQFF. Written as DNA, the CDR3 is TGCGCCAGCCACGACTCCGACCGGGTCAATGAGCAGTTCTTC.